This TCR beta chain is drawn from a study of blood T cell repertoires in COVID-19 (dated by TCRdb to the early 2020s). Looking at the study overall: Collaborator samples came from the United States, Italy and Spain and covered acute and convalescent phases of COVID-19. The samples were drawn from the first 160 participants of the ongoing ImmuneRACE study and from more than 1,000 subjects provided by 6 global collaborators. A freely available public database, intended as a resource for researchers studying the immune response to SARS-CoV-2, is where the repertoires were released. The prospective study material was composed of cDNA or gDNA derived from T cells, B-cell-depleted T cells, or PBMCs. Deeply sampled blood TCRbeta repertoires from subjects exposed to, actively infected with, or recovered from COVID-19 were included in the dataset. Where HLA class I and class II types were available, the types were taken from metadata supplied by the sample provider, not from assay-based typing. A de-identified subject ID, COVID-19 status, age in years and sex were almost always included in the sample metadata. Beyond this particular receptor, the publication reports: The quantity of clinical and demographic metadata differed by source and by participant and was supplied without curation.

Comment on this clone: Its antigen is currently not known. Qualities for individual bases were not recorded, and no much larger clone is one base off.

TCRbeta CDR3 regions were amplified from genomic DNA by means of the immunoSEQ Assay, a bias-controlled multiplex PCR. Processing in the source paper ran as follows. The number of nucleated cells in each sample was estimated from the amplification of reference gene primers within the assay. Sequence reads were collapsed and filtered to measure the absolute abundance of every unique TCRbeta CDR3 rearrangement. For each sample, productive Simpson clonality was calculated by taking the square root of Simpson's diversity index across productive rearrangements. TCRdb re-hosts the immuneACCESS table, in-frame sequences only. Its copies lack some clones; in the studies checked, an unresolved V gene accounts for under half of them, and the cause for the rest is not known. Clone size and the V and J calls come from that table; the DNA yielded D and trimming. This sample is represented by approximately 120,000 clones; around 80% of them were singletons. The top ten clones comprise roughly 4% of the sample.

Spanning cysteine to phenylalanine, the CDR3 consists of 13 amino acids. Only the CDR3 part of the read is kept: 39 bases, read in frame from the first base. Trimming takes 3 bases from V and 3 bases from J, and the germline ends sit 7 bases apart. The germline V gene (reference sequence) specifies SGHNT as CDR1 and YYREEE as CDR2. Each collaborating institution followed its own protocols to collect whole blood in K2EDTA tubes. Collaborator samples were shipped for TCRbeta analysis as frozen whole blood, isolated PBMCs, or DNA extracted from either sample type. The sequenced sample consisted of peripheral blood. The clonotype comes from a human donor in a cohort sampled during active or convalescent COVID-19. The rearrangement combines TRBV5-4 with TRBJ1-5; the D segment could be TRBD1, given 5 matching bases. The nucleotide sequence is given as TGTGCCAGCAGCTCGGACATCAATCAGCCCCAGCATTTT. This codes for CASSSDINQPQHF.